The 9 T cell receptor beta chains below all came from one sample that was sequenced in a study of human CD8 memory T cell subsets. It was UMI-labeled 5' RACE by which the TCR beta libraries were made. TCRdb re-called the 5' RACE reads, yielding one record per CDR3 amino acid sequence without DNA. The listing records 4,200 or so distinct CDR3 sequences. The sample comprised CD8+ T cells from PBMCs. Receptors were obtained from a human donor in good health.

The CDR3: CASSLGLGYIQYF. V usage is TRBV7-9 and J usage is TRBJ2-4. Germline V gene data show CDR1 as SEHNR and CDR2 as FQNEAQ (reference sequence). CDR3 length equals 13 residues.

The CDR3: CASTEDTGNTEAFF. V and J are TRBV6-4 and TRBJ1-1; with no DNA, the TCRdb D assignment of TRBD1 cannot be verified. The V gene's germline CDR1 is MRHNA and CDR2 SNTAGT. The CDR3 is made up of 14 amino acids.

The V call is TRBV2, the J call TRBJ2-1; as DNA is missing, the TRBD2 call by TCRdb cannot be tested. Per the germline V gene, CDR1 is SNHLY and CDR2 is FYNNEI. This CDR3 has 15 residues. The CDR3 reads CANARQASSYNEQFF. The variable domain in full, completed from reference TRBV2 and TRBJ2-1, reads EPEVTQTPSHQVTQMGQEVILRCVPISNHLYFYWYRQILGQKVEFLVSFYNNEISEKSEIFDDQFSVERPDGSNFTLKIRSTKLEDSAMYFCANARQASSYNEQFFGPGTRLTVL.

The chain has TRBV12-3 or TRBV12-4 and TRBJ1-6; no DNA is available, so the TRBD1 call from TCRdb remains unchecked. CDR3 length: 17 residues. CDR3 in amino acids: CASSLGAKGLGNSPLHF.

This clonotype is identified as medium-sized from frequency. This chain connects TRBV10-3 to TRBJ1-2; TCRdb selects TRBD1, and the lack of DNA leaves this call unchecked. The germline gives CDR1 ENHRY, CDR2 SYGVKD. The CDR3 has 15 residues. The CDR3 sequence: CAIGQGASTNYGYTF.

The genes are TRBV27 and TRBJ1-5; lacking DNA, the TRBD1 call made by TCRdb goes unchecked. The CDR3 consists of 15 residues. Germline V lookup: CDR1 MNHEY, CDR2 SMNVEV (reference sequence). The CDR3 here is CASSTQGYSNQPQHF.

Considering frequency, this clonotype is medium-sized (0.01 to 0.1%). This chain connects TRBV19 to TRBJ2-7; no DNA is available, so the TRBD1 call from TCRdb remains unchecked. Germline-derived CDR1 and CDR2 are LNHDA and SQIVND (reference sequence). CDR3 length equals 14 residues. The CDR3: CASSERDRGNEQYF.

This chain joins TRBV12-3 or TRBV12-4 and TRBJ2-4; the D gene TCRdb calls, TRBD1, cannot be checked with no DNA. The CDR3 runs to 14 residues. CDR3 sequence reads: CASSSRQGKNIQYF.

This rearrangement joins TRBV6-4 to TRBJ2-1. The CDR3 spans 15 residues. Germline V gives CDR1 MRHNA, CDR2 SNTAGT. The CDR3 sequence: CASSEPSSSYNEQFF.